The subject of this entry is one T cell receptor (beta chain). The data stem from a study of blood T cells in healthy people across ages. Primers used in a second PCR of roughly 6 to 11 cycles were a sample-barcoded 5' primer and a J-beta primer mix. From the 5' RACE reads, TCRdb called clonotypes with MiXCR, one entry per CDR3 protein. Of over 700,000 distinct CDR3 sequences in the sample, 25% are singletons; the top ten hold 9.4%. The CDR3 totals 12 residues. CDR1 and CDR2 from the germline V gene are SQVTM and ANQGSEA. This sample also appeared in a second study, on T cells of mothers and their children.

The J gene is TRBJ2-5, the V gene TRBV29-1; tentatively, D is TRBD2 (5 bases). The end of the DNA aligns better with TRBJ2-7, so the J call may be wrong. This TCR came from a boy aged 10-17 years in good health. Sequencing was performed on blood. The chain's CDR3 is CSVVEGPYEQYF. The CDR3 DNA is TGCAGCGTTGTTGAGGGCCCCTACGAGCAGTACTTC.